This TCR beta chain is from a study of persistence of HIV-infected CD4 T cells. General study points: Degenerate expanded CDR3beta sequences were enriched among CMV- and Gag-responding cells.

Remarks on this clone: Antigen specificity is unknown.

The immunoSEQ assay was version 4, run in survey mode. Measured with immunoSEQ multiplex PCR; TCRdb has only the in-frame clones, and not every one. The sample lists just over 40,000 clones, approximately 80% seen once, with 11% to 15% in the top ten. V was shortened by 5 bases and J by 0 bases, with 14 bases between the two germline ends. The CDR3 extends over 17 amino acids. Germline V gene sequence: CDR1 MNHEY, CDR2 SMNVEV (reference sequence). The stimulus was an HIV-1 Gag 15-mer peptide pool, around 1.1 ug/peptide/mL. Memory cells lacking CD40L and CD69 with high CD45RO were sorted. The rearrangement links TRBV27 to TRBJ1-6, with unresolved D. The receptor's source is an adult man with HIV who was CMV-seropositive. The sample consisted of CD4+ T cells sorted from PBMCs after approximately 18-hour stimulation, taken from a patient who received antiretroviral therapy. CDR3 DNA: TGTGCCAGCAGTCCGACCCCCACGAGCTCCTATAATTCACCCCTCCACTTT. Translated, it gives CASSPTPTSSYNSPLHF.